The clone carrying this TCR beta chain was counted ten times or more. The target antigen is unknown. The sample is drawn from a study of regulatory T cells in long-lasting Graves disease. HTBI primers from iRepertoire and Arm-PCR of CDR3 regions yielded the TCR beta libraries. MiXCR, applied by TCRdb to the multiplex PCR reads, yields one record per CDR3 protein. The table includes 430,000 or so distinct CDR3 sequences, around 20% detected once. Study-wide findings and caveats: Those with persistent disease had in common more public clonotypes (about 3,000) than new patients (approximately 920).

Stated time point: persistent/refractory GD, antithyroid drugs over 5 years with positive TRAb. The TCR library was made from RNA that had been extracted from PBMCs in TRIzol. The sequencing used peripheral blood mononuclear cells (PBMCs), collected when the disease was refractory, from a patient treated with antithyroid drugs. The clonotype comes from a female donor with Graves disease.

The CDR3 DNA reads TGTGCCAGCAGTGAAAAAGGGAAAGTCTACGAGCAGTACTTC. It is translated as CASSEKGKVYEQYF. The chain joins TRBV6-1 to TRBJ2-7; unclear D gene. This CDR3 comprises 14 residues. Germline-derived CDR1 and CDR2 are MNHNS and SASEGT. The germline V and J ends were trimmed by 2 bases and 3 bases, with 11 bases remaining between them.